This T cell receptor (beta chain) originates from a study of cytomegalovirus exposure and HLA in healthy donors. Broader study findings: The investigators catalogued 150 to 200 TCR beta chains as cytomegalovirus-associated. Presence/absence results assume similar sequencing depth per donor, which may not hold.

PCR primers comprised 60 Vbeta and 13 Jbeta primers. Sequencing used immunoSEQ multiplex PCR; TCRdb keeps in-frame clones, though not all of them. The specimen's table records 120,000 to 150,000 clones. Points on this clone: What it binds is not known.

The germline V gene has CDR1 SGHTA and CDR2 FQGNSA. With V trimmed by 6 bases and J by 2 bases, 5 bases remained unmatched. The CDR3 has 15 amino acids. This TCR was sampled from a woman aged 45 to 65 in good health and CMV-seronegative. The chain uses TRBV7-2 and TRBJ2-7; the match to TRBD2 covers 12 bases. Sequencing was carried out using PBMCs. CDR3 bases: TGTGCCAGCAGGCGGACTAGCGGGGAACCCTACGAGCAGTACTTC. This encodes CASRRTSGEPYEQYF.